This TCR beta chain appears in the sequencing data of a study of blood T cell repertoires in COVID-19. Turning to the study itself: The United States, Italy and Spain supplied acute and convalescent COVID-19 samples. PBMCs, B-cell-depleted T cells, or T cells were the source of the cDNA or gDNA that made up the material.

Data came from immunoSEQ multiplex PCR; TCRdb stores just in-frame clones and leaves some out. The table records tens of thousands of clones, roughly 87% of them present only once. This CDR3 is built from 17 residues. CDR1 and CDR2 (germline): PRHDT, FYEKMQ (reference sequence). V gave up 6 bases and J gave up 3 bases, with 21 bases separating them. The receptor was derived from a woman aged 45-59 years with acute or convalescent COVID-19. Sequenced input: peripheral blood. The chain joins TRBV13 to TRBJ1-3, with D possibly TRBD1 on 6 matching bases. CDR3 sequence: CASSQAWGPVSGNTIYF. Here the CDR3 DNA reads TGTGCCAGCAGTCAGGCCTGGGGGCCCGTCAGTGGAAACACCATATATTTT.